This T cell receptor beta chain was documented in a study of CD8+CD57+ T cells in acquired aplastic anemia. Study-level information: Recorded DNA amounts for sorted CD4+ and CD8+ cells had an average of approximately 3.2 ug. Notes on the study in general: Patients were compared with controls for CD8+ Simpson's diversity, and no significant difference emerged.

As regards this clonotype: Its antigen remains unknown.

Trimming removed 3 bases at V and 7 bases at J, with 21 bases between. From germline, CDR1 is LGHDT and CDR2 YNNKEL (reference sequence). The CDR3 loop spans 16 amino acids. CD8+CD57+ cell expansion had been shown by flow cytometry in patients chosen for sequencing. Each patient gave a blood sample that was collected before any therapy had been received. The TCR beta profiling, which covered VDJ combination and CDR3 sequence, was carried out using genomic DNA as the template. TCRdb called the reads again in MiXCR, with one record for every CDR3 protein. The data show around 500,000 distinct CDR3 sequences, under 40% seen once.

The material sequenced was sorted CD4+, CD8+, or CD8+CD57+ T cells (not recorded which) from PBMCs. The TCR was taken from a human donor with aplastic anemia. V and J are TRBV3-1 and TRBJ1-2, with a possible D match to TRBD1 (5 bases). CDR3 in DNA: TGTGCCAGCAGCCACCTCCAAGAAGGGACTAAGAGTGGCTACACCTTC. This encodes CASSHLQEGTKSGYTF.